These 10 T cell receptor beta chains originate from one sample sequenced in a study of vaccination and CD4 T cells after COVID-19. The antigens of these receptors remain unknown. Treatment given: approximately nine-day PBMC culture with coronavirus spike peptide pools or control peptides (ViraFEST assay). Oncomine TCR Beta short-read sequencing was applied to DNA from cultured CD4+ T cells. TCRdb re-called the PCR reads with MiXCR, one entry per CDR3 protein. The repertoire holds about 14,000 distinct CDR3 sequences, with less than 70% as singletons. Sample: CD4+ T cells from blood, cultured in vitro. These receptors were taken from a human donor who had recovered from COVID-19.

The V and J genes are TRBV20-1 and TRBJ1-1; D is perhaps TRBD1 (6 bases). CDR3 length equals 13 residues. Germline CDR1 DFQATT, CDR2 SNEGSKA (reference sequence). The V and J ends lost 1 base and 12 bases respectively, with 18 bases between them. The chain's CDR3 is CSARASLGQGSFF. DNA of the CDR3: TGCAGTGCTAGAGCAAGCCTCGGGCAGGGGTCTTTCTTT.

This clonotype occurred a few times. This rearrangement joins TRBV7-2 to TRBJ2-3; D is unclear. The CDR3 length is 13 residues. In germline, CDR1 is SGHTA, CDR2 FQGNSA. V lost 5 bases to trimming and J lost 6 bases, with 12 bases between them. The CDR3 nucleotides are TGTGCCAGCAGCCTCCTGAGGTTCGATACGCAGTATTTT. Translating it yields CASSLLRFDTQYF.

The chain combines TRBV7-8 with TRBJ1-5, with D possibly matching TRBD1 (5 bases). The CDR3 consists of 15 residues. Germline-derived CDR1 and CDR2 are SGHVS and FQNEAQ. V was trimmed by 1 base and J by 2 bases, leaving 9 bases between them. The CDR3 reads CASSLVGGGNQPQHF. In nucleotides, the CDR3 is TGTGCCAGCAGCTTAGTCGGGGGGGGCAATCAGCCCCAGCATTTT.

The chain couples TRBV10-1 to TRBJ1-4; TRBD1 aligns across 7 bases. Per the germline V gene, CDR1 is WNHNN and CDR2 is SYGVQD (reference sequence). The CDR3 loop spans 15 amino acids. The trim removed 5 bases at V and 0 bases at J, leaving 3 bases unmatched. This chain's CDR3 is CASSQGTATNEKLFF. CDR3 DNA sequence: TGCGCCAGCAGTCAAGGGACAGCAACTAATGAAAAACTGTTTTTT.

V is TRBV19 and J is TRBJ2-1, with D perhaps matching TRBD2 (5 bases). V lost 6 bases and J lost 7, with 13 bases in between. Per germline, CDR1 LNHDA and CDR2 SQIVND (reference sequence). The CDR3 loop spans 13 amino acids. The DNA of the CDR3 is TGTGCCAGTAGCCCCCGGACTCCAAATGAGCAGTTCTTC. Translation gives CASSPRTPNEQFF. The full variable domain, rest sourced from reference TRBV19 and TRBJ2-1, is DGGITQSPKYLFRKEGQNVTLSCEQNLNHDAMYWYRQDPGQGLRLIYYSQIVNDFQKGDIAEGYSVSREKKESFPLTVTSAQKNPTAFYLCASSPRTPNEQFFGPGTRLTVL.

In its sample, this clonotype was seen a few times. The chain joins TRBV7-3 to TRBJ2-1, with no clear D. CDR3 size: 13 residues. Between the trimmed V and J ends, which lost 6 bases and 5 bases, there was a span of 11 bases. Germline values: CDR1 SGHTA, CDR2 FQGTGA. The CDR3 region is CASSLAENNEQFF. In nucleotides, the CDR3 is TGTGCCAGCAGTCTGGCGGAGAACAATGAGCAGTTCTTC.

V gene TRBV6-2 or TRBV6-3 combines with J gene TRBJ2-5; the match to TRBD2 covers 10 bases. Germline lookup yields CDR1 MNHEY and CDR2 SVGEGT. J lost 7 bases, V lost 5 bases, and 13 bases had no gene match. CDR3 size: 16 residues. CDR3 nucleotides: TGTGCCAGCAGTAGCGGGAGGGCCCTTTCATTTGCGACCCAGTACTTC. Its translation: CASSSGRALSFATQYF.

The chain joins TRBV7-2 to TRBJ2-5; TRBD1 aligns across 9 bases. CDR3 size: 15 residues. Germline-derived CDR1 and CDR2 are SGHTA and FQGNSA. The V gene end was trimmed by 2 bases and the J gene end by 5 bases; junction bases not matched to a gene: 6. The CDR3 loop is CASSLRGQGSETQYF. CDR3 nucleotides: TGTGCCAGCAGCTTAAGGGGACAGGGATCGGAGACCCAGTACTTC. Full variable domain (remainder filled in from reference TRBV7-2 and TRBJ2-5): GAGVSQSPSNKVTEKGKDVELRCDPISGHTALYWYRQSLGQGLEFLIYFQGNSAPDKSGLPSDRFSAERTGGSVSTLTIQRTQQEDSAVYLCASSLRGQGSETQYFGPGTRLLVL.

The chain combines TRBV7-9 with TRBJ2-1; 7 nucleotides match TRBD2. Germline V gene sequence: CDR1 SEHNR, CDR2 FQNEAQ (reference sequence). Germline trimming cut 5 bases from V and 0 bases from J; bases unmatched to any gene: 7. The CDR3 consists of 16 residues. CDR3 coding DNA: TGTGCCAGCAGCCGTGCTAGCGGTATCTCCTACAATGAGCAGTTCTTC. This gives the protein CASSRASGISYNEQFF.

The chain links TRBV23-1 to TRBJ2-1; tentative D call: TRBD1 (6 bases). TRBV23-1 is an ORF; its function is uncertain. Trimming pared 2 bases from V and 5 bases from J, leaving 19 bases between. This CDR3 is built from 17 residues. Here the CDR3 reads CASSQRTESQGNNEQFF. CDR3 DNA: TGCGCCAGCAGTCAACGCACTGAATCACAGGGTAACAATGAGCAGTTCTTC.